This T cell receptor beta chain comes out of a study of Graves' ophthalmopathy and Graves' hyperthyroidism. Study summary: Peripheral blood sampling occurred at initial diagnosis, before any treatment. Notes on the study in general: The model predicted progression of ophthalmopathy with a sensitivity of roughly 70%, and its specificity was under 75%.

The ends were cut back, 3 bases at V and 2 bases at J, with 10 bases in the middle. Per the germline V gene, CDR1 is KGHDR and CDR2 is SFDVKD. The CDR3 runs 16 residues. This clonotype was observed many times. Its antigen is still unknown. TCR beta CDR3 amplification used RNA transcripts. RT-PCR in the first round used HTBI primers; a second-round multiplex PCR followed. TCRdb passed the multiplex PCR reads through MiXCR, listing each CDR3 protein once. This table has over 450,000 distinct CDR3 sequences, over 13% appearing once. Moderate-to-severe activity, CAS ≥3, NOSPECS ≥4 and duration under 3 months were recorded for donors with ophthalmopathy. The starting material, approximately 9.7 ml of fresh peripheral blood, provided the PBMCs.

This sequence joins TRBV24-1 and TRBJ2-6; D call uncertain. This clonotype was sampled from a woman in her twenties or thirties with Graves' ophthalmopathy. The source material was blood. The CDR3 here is CATSDPDPAGANVLTF. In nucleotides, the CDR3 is TGTGCCACCAGTGATCCCGACCCCGCTGGGGCCAACGTCCTGACTTTC.